This entry lists 8 T cell receptor beta chains sequenced from one sample in a study of blood T cells in healthy people across ages. Primed by a sample-barcoded 5' primer and a J-beta primer mix, a second PCR proceeded for 7 to 11 cycles. From the 5' RACE reads, TCRdb called clonotypes with MiXCR, one entry per CDR3 protein. Among just over 800,000 distinct CDR3 sequences, around two thirds were seen once, and the ten largest hold around 30%. What was sequenced was blood. These receptor sequences come from a man under 40 in good health.

V usage is TRBV5-1 and J usage is TRBJ2-3; 8 bases map to TRBD1. The V gene end was trimmed by 2 bases and the J gene end by 2 bases; junction bases not matched to a gene: 19. Germline assignment: CDR1 SGHRS and CDR2 YFSETQ. The CDR3 has 20 amino acids. CDR3 in DNA: TGCGCCAGCAGCTTTCGGGACAGGCATCCCCTTACTTCTATCACAGATACGCAGTATTTT. It encodes CASSFRDRHPLTSITDTQYF.

In regard to this clonotype: Possible read error: a much larger clone is one base away. CDR3 sequence: CSARGPQGAGGYTF. As DNA, the CDR3 is TGCAGTGCTAGAGGCCCTCAGGGGGCGGGAGGCTACACCTTC. The V call is TRBV20-1, the J call TRBJ1-2; 8 nucleotides agree with TRBD1. With 1 base clipped from V and 8 bases from J, the junction kept 9 bases outside the gene matches. The CDR3 has 14 amino acids. The V gene's germline CDR1 is DFQATT and CDR2 SNEGSKA (reference sequence).

This chain connects TRBV20-1 to TRBJ2-5; D is possibly TRBD1 or TRBD2 (6 bases each). CDR1 is DFQATT and CDR2 is SNEGSKA in the germline V gene (reference sequence). Trimming stripped 6 bases from V and 1 base from J, with 12 bases between. The CDR3 consists of 13 residues. CDR3 sequence reads: CSAGGEIQETQYF. CDR3 DNA: TGCAGTGCCGGGGGCGAGATCCAAGAGACCCAGTACTTC.

Comments on this clonotype: Because the CDR3 is missing its conserved closing phenylalanine or tryptophan, this is likely a read error. J is TRBJ2-1 and V is TRBV4-3; perhaps TRBD1 as D (6 bases). V lost 6 bases and J 7 bases, leaving 7 bases between the germline ends. Germline CDR1 LGHNA, CDR2 YSLEER. This CDR3 has 11 amino acids. The CDR3 nucleotides read TGCGCCAGCAGACAGGGAAATGAGCAGTTCTTA. It specifies CASRQGNEQFL.

This chain uses TRBV3-1 with TRBJ2-1; 8 positions agree with TRBD2. With 0 bases clipped from V and 6 bases from J, the junction kept 7 bases outside the gene matches. There are 16 residues in the CDR3. Germline-derived CDR1 and CDR2 are LGHDT and YNNKEL (reference sequence). The CDR3 here is CASSQECGRGANEQFF. CDR3 nucleotide sequence: TGTGCCAGCAGCCAAGAATGTGGGCGGGGGGCCAATGAGCAGTTCTTC.

This chain links TRBV7-9 with TRBJ2-4; no reliable D call. The DNA end favors TRBJ2-7, so the J call may be wrong. From germline, CDR1 is SEHNR and CDR2 FQNEAQ (reference sequence). The CDR3 is 12 amino acids. The CDR3 protein is CASSYESYEQYF. In DNA form, the CDR3 reads TGTGCCAGCAGCTATGAATCCTACGAGCAGTACTTC.

This chain uses TRBV12-3 or TRBV12-4 with TRBJ1-3; 7 nucleotides line up with TRBD1. V was clipped by 3 bases and J by 0 bases; unmatched bases: 2. CDR3 length equals 15 residues. CDR3 loop: CASSLGQLSGNTIYF. DNA of the CDR3: TGTGCCAGCAGTTTGGGACAGCTCTCTGGAAACACCATATATTTT.

The chain recombines TRBV15 with TRBJ2-3, with 9 bases that match TRBD2. This CDR3 spans 19 amino acids. Trimming at V came to 4 bases and at J to 1 base, leaving 15 bases not matched to a gene. CDR1 and CDR2 (germline): LNHNV, YYDKDF (reference sequence). This chain's CDR3 is CATSTALGVAGVGTDTQYF. DNA for the CDR3: TGTGCCACCAGCACAGCGCTCGGGGTAGCGGGGGTCGGCACAGATACGCAGTATTTT. Drawing the rest from reference TRBV15 and TRBJ2-3, the complete variable domain is DAMVIQNPRYQVTQFGKPVTLSCSQTLNHNVMYWYQQKSSQAPKLLFHYYDKDFNNEADTPDNFQSRRPNTSFCFLDIRSPGLGDTAMYLCATSTALGVAGVGTDTQYFGPGTRLTVL.